The entry below gives a single T cell receptor beta chain sequence along with its context. Its antigen remains unidentified. A single record per CDR3 protein comes from TCRdb applying MiXCR to the reads. Seen here are 450,000 to 650,000 distinct CDR3 sequences, about 40% observed once, and the top ten hold 40% to 60%. This record belongs to a study of T cell repertoires in cytomegalovirus infection. Across the whole study: Well-studied HLA-B-restricted epitopes and recently identified HLA-C-restricted epitopes of CMV were both used in the study. A matching HLA type, together with CMV infection, was signaled by public TCR beta signatures. Study-level findings and limits: CMV-specific TCR beta clonotypes restricted by HLA-C were the ones dominating the ex vivo response.

V was trimmed by 0 bases and J by 2 bases, leaving 19 bases between them. CDR1 is LGHNT, CDR2 FRNRAP, per germline. The CDR3 totals 18 residues. This chain uses TRBV12-5 with TRBJ1-2, with no clear D. The receptor's source is a human donor in good health (CMV status not recorded). Some clones in this sample may be carry-over from other donors' samples. Sample: cultured PBMCs, taken from culture after CMV antigen stimulation. The CDR3 loop reads CASGLVRRGMVPNYGYTF. CDR3 DNA: TGTGCTAGTGGTTTGGTACGAAGAGGGATGGTACCCAACTATGGCTACACCTTC.